These 20 T cell receptor beta chains came from one sample sequenced in a study of cytomegalovirus exposure and HLA in healthy donors. PCR primers comprised 60 Vbeta and 13 Jbeta primers. The method was immunoSEQ multiplex PCR; TCRdb's version includes in-frame clones alone and lacks a portion of them. The sample yields 60,000 to 70,000 clones, 55% to 75% seen once. What was sequenced was PBMCs. These receptors were taken from a man in his forties in good health and CMV-seropositive.

This chain joins TRBV5-1 and TRBJ2-2; 11 nucleotides match TRBD1. CDR1 SGHRS and CDR2 YFSETQ come from the germline V gene. Losses at the gene ends were 3 bases for V and 4 bases for J; bases not matched to a gene: 2. The CDR3 totals 15 residues. The CDR3 region has the DNA TGCGCCAGCAGCTCCGGACAGGGGGCCACCGGGGAGCTGTTTTTT. It encodes CASSSGQGATGELFF.

This clone was counted a few times. The chain carries TRBV7-2 and TRBJ2-7; weak D call: TRBD1 (6 bases). V lost 1 base and J lost 4, with 11 bases in between. Germline CDR1 is SGHTA and CDR2 is FQGNSA. The CDR3 sequence is 14 residues long. The DNA for the CDR3 is TGTGCCAGCAGCTTAGGCAGGGGAACGTACGAGCAGTACTTC. This codes for CASSLGRGTYEQYF.

The chain employs TRBV30 and TRBJ2-6; D is unresolved. Trimming took 1 base from V and 0 from J, leaving 10 bases between them. Germline CDR1 is GTSNPN and CDR2 is SVGIG (reference sequence). The CDR3 covers 16 residues. CDR3 region: CAWSDSFISGANVLTF. The CDR3 DNA reads TGTGCCTGGAGTGACAGTTTTATCTCTGGGGCCAACGTCCTGACTTTC.

The chain uses TRBV29-1 and TRBJ1-2, with TRBD1 matching over 9 bases. CDR3 length: 12 amino acids. The V gene end was trimmed by 7 bases and the J gene end by 8 bases; junction bases not matched to a gene: 8. The germline gives CDR1 SQVTM, CDR2 ANQGSEA. This chain's CDR3 is CSGRDRDRGYTF. The CDR3 DNA follows: TGCAGCGGACGGGACAGGGACAGGGGCTACACCTTC.

The gene calls are TRBV19 and TRBJ2-1; a weak D match, TRBD2 (5 bases). This CDR3 region has 13 residues. Germline V CDR1 and CDR2: LNHDA, SQIVND (reference sequence). V lost 5 bases and J 5 bases, leaving 10 bases between the germline ends. CDR3 nucleotide sequence: TGTGCCAGTAGTCCGACTAACGACAATGAGCAGTTCTTC. Amino acids: CASSPTNDNEQFF.

This clone was seen once. One junction end does not reproduce the germline sequence, and a read error may be involved. The chain has TRBV7-9 and TRBJ1-1; 7 bases fit TRBD1. Germline CDR1 SEHNR, CDR2 FQNEAQ (reference sequence). CDR3 length equals 14 residues. CDR3 nucleotides: TGTTCCAGCAGCCAGGGGACAGCGAACACTGAAGCTTTCTTT. Translating it yields CSSSQGTANTEAFF.

This clone was picked up a small number of times. The rearrangement uses TRBV2 and TRBJ2-7, with D perhaps TRBD2 (6 bases). This CDR3 is 14 amino acids long. Germline values: CDR1 SNHLY, CDR2 FYNNEI. The V and J ends lost 6 bases and 0 bases respectively, with 12 bases between them. DNA for the CDR3: TGTGCCAGCAGGGATTCTAGCGTCTCCTACGAGCAGTACTTC. It is translated as CASRDSSVSYEQYF.

This chain connects TRBV5-1 to TRBJ2-1, with 7 nucleotides matching TRBD2. CDR3 length equals 17 residues. Trimming took 4 bases from V and 7 from J; bases not matched to a gene: 17. From germline, CDR1 is SGHRS and CDR2 YFSETQ. CDR3 residues: CASSIHRQAGERNEQFF. The CDR3 nucleotides are TGCGCCAGCAGCATCCACAGGCAGGCGGGGGAGAGGAATGAGCAGTTCTTC. The complete variable domain, with remaining parts taken from reference TRBV5-1 and TRBJ2-1, reads KAGVTQTPRYLIKTRGQQVTLSCSPISGHRSVSWYQQTPGQGLQFLFEYFSETQRNKGNFPGRFSGRQFSNSRSEMNVSTLELGDSALYLCASSIHRQAGERNEQFFGPGTRLTVL.

The V call is TRBV11-2, the J call TRBJ2-1, with D unclear. CDR1 SGHAT and CDR2 FQNNGV come from the germline V gene. The CDR3 is 12 residues long. V was shortened by 5 bases and J by 8 bases, with 10 bases between the two germline ends. CDR3 sequence reads: CASSLLRHEQFF. For the CDR3, the DNA is TGTGCCAGCAGCCTCCTGCGCCATGAGCAGTTCTTC.

The J gene is TRBJ2-5, the V gene TRBV5-1; possibly TRBD1 for D (6 bases). The germline V gene encodes CDR1 SGHRS and CDR2 YFSETQ. CDR3 size: 14 residues. The ends were cut back, 2 bases at V and 5 bases at J, with 13 bases in the middle. CDR3 sequence (DNA): TGCGCCAGCAGCTTTGGGGGCCCGGGGGAGACCCAGTACTTC. This sequence encodes CASSFGGPGETQYF.

The count of this clone is one. The chain carries TRBV14 and TRBJ2-2; no clear D gene. The CDR3 is 11 amino acids. V was trimmed by 4 bases and J by 5 bases, leaving 2 bases between them. Germline V lookup: CDR1 SGHDN, CDR2 FVKESK. CDR3 loop: CASSLTGELFF. The CDR3 nucleotides are TGTGCCAGCAGCCTAACCGGGGAGCTGTTTTTT.

The sample holds a few counts of this clone. The rearrangement uses TRBV4-3 and TRBJ2-7, with a weak D call TRBD1 (5 bases). The germline CDR1 and CDR2 sequences are LGHNA and YSLEER. V lost 4 bases and J 1 base, leaving 14 bases between the germline ends. This CDR3 spans 15 amino acids. CDR3 bases: TGCGCCAGCAGCCTACTCCCTCAGGGTTCCTACGAGCAGTACTTC. Translating it yields CASSLLPQGSYEQYF.

Remarks on this clone: The junction departs from germline at one end; a sequencing error may be responsible. Other DNA sequences in this sample translate to the same CDR3. The gene calls are TRBV7-9 and TRBJ1-2, with TRBD1 identical over 8 bases. Germline lookup yields CDR1 SEHNR and CDR2 FQNEAQ (reference sequence). The CDR3 loop spans 12 amino acids. The CDR3 loop is CASSFGTGKDTF. The CDR3 DNA sequence: TGTGCCAGCAGCTTCGGGACAGGCAAGGACACTTTC.

This chain links TRBV7-2 with TRBJ2-3, with TRBD2 identical over 10 bases. The CDR3 is made up of 17 amino acids. Germline values: CDR1 SGHTA, CDR2 FQGNSA. The V segment lost 3 bases and the J segment 0 bases; nucleotides outside the gene matches: 6. CDR3: CASSFTSGAKSTDTQYF. The CDR3 bases are TGTGCCAGCAGCTTCACTAGCGGGGCCAAAAGCACAGATACGCAGTATTTT.

CDR3 loop: CASSGGTDNEQFF. The DNA of the CDR3 is TGTGCCAGCTCGGGCGGGACTGACAATGAGCAGTTCTTC. The chain is built from TRBV18 and TRBJ2-1; perhaps TRBD2 as D (6 bases). The CDR3 covers 13 residues. V was shortened by 6 bases and J by 5 bases, with 11 bases between the two germline ends. Per the germline V gene, CDR1 is KGHSH and CDR2 is LQKENI.

CDR3 DNA: TGTGCCAGCAGCGGAACTAGCGGGGGCCATACGCAGTATTTT. As protein: CASSGTSGGHTQYF. This sequence joins TRBV7-2 and TRBJ2-3; 11 bases are shared with TRBD2. V shed 5 bases, J shed 7 bases, and the junction held 5 bases outside the gene matches. CDR3 length equals 14 residues. Looked up from germline, CDR1 is SGHTA and CDR2 is FQGNSA.

The V and J genes are TRBV9 and TRBJ2-2; 8 nucleotides match TRBD1. With 3 bases clipped from V and 6 bases from J, the junction kept 7 bases outside the gene matches. The germline V gene has CDR1 SGDLS and CDR2 YYNGEE. The CDR3 contains 15 residues. The CDR3 sequence: CASSAGQGEAGELFF. As DNA, the CDR3 is TGTGCCAGCAGCGCCGGACAGGGAGAAGCCGGGGAGCTGTTTTTT.

This clone has just a few counts. This sequence joins TRBV27 and TRBJ2-3, with 9 bases aligning to TRBD2. Germline CDR1 MNHEY, CDR2 SMNVEV (reference sequence). The junction had 2 bases not matched to a gene; V was cut back by 3 bases and J by 4 bases. There are 14 residues in the CDR3. The CDR3 region has the DNA TGTGCCAGCAGTTTGCTAGCGGGGCCAGATACGCAGTATTTT. It codes for CASSLLAGPDTQYF.

CDR3 amino acids: CASSLLGLADPYEQYF. The CDR3 bases are TGTGCCAGCAGTTTATTAGGACTAGCGGACCCCTACGAGCAGTACTTC. This chain connects TRBV27 to TRBJ2-5, with 10 bases that match TRBD2. The J call may be incorrect, as the DNA end agrees better with TRBJ2-7. Germline-derived CDR1 and CDR2 are MNHEY and SMNVEV (reference sequence). The CDR3 totals 16 residues.

This clone was observed a single time. The gene calls are TRBV7-9 and TRBJ1-2; no reliable D call. The CDR3 extends over 12 amino acids. Germline CDR1 and CDR2: SEHNR and FQNEAQ (reference sequence). With 5 bases removed from V and 1 base from J, the gap between germline ends came to 5 bases. CDR3 bases: TGTGCCAGCAGCCCCCATAACTATGGCTACACCTTC. Its translation: CASSPHNYGYTF. Combining the CDR3 with reference TRBV7-9 and TRBJ1-2 gives the whole variable domain DTGVSQNPRHKITKRGQNVTFRCDPISEHNRLYWYRQTLGQGPEFLTYFQNEAQLEKSRLLSDRFSAERPKGSFSTLEIQRTEQGDSAMYLCASSPHNYGYTFGSGTRLTVV.